This TCR beta chain was recorded in a study of T cells in Graves' hyperthyroidism and ophthalmopathy. The source material, RNA transcripts, was used to amplify TCR beta CDR3 regions. A first-round RT-PCR of the TCR CDR3 used the HTBI primer set. TCRdb re-analysed the multiplex PCR reads in MiXCR, keeping a single row per CDR3 protein. The data show some 150,000 distinct CDR3 sequences, approximately 20% seen once. This clonotype was seen at least ten times. Germline lookup yields CDR1 DFQATT and CDR2 SNEGSKA (reference sequence). There are 14 residues in the CDR3. J lost 5 bases, V lost 3 bases, and 2 bases had no gene match.

Sequencing was carried out using blood. The chain has TRBV20-1 and TRBJ2-3; 13 nucleotides match TRBD2. The source is a woman aged 45-60 years with Graves' hyperthyroidism that later progressed to Graves' ophthalmopathy. The CDR3 DNA is TGCAGTGCTAGGGGACTAGCGGGATTAGATACGCAGTATTTT. Translation gives CSARGLAGLDTQYF.